Sequencing of this T cell receptor (beta chain) was carried out in a study of control samples from healthy donors and cancer patients (TCRdb year 2020). The library was made by the immunoSEQ multiplex PCR assay. TCRdb obtained this table from immuneACCESS and retained in-frame rearrangements with V and J assigned. These tables miss some clones; where compared with another copy, unresolved V genes account for less than half of the shortfall, and the remainder is unexplained. Here the sample has about 53,000 clones; about 90% occur a single time. In total, the top ten clones hold 11% to 15% of the sample. To note about this clone: Its recognized antigen is unknown. No base quality values were provided; no much bigger clone lies one nucleotide off.

The germline ends are 15 bases apart after V is trimmed by 4 bases and J by 3 bases. As encoded in the germline V gene, CDR1 is LGHNA while CDR2 is YSLEER. Reading from cysteine to phenylalanine, the CDR3 counts 16 amino acids. The DNA shown is the 48-base CDR3, in frame from base 1. This chain is built from TRBV4-3 and TRBJ1-4, with the D gene call left open. Sequencing input: PBMCs. This receptor was identified in a man aged 60-69 years with head and neck cancer. The CDR3 has the sequence CASSRSDGASNEKLFF. The DNA sequence is given as TGCGCCAGCAGCCGATCGGACGGAGCTTCTAATGAAAAACTGTTTTTT.